The 17 T cell receptor beta chains listed next were all sequenced from one sample in a study of PD-L1 blockade in urothelial cancer. Some clones are missing from TCRdb's copy, which holds only in-frame ones; the method was immunoSEQ multiplex PCR. The sample has under 95,000 clones; around 83% are singletons. As for time point: pretreatment peripheral blood. Specimen: PBMCs, collected around atezolizumab (anti-PD-L1) treatment. The receptors stem from a woman aged 70-85 years with urothelial cancer.

By its share, this clone is medium-sized. The chain is built from TRBV11-2 and TRBJ2-5; 7 bases match TRBD1. The germline V gene encodes CDR1 SGHAT and CDR2 FQNNGV. This CDR3 spans 16 amino acids. V shed 4 bases and J 2 bases; nucleotides not matched to a gene: 10. CDR3 sequence reads: CASSSRDRDLQETQYF. The CDR3 DNA reads as TGTGCCAGCAGCTCCCGGGACAGAGATCTGCAAGAGACCCAGTACTTC.

This rearrangement joins TRBV6-5 to TRBJ1-3, with D hard to call. Germline CDR1 and CDR2: MNHEY and SVGAGI. CDR3 size: 14 residues. V lost 6 bases to trimming and J lost 2 bases, with 11 bases between them. This CDR3 is CASSLGLPGNTIYF. The CDR3 bases are TGTGCCAGCAGCCTCGGGTTACCTGGAAACACCATATATTTT.

The J gene is TRBJ1-1, the V gene TRBV10-2; 9 bases are a match to TRBD1. The CDR3 runs to 15 residues. The germline V gene has CDR1 WSHSY and CDR2 SAAADI. The trim removed 2 bases at V and 0 bases at J, leaving 1 base unmatched. The CDR3 nucleotides are TGCGCCAGCAGTGAGACAGGGGGCATGAACACTGAAGCTTTCTTT. Translated, it gives CASSETGGMNTEAFF.

The J gene is TRBJ1-5, the V gene TRBV19; 7 nucleotides line up with TRBD1. The CDR3 runs to 15 residues. Trimming at V came to 2 bases and at J to 1 base, leaving 2 bases not matched to a gene. The V gene's germline CDR1 is LNHDA and CDR2 SQIVND (reference sequence). CDR3 in amino acids: CASSITGDSNQPQHF. CDR3 nucleotide sequence: TGTGCCAGTAGTATAACAGGGGACAGCAATCAGCCCCAGCATTTT. Using reference TRBV19 and TRBJ1-5 for the parts outside the CDR3, the full variable domain is DGGITQSPKYLFRKEGQNVTLSCEQNLNHDAMYWYRQDPGQGLRLIYYSQIVNDFQKGDIAEGYSVSREKKESFPLTVTSAQKNPTAFYLCASSITGDSNQPQHFGDGTRLSIL.

The chain employs TRBV5-6 and TRBJ2-7; no definite D call. The CDR3 is 14 amino acids. Trimming removed 2 bases from V and 2 bases from J, with 11 bases in between. CDR1 is SGHDT, CDR2 YYEEEE, per germline. This CDR3 is CASSFEPLAYEQYF. CDR3 nucleotide sequence: TGTGCCAGCAGCTTTGAGCCCCTGGCCTACGAGCAGTACTTC.

J is TRBJ2-1 and V is TRBV30; 10 bases match TRBD1. Germline assignment: CDR1 GTSNPN and CDR2 SVGIG (reference sequence). The CDR3 totals 15 residues. V was pared by 2 bases and J by 6 bases, with 7 bases of the junction left unmatched. The CDR3 nucleotides are TGTGCCTGGAGTCGTGGGGACAGGGGCCTCAATGAGCAGTTCTTC. Translating gives CAWSRGDRGLNEQFF.

The rearrangement joins TRBV10-3 to TRBJ2-1, with D maybe TRBD2 (5 bases). Germline V gene data show CDR1 as ENHRY and CDR2 as SYGVKD. The V and J ends lost 1 base and 1 base respectively, with 8 bases between them. The CDR3 is 15 amino acids. The CDR3 protein is CAISELRVSYNEQFF. The CDR3, as DNA: TGTGCCATCAGTGAGTTGAGGGTTTCCTACAATGAGCAGTTCTTC.

In this sample, this clone turned up once. Written as DNA, the CDR3 is TGTGCCAGCAGCTCGGGACAGGGGCCGGAAGAATCTGGGGCCAACGTCCTGACTTTC. This codes for CASSSGQGPEESGANVLTF. The V call is TRBV5-6, the J call TRBJ2-6; TRBD1 aligns across 10 bases. The CDR3 spans 19 residues. After removal of 3 bases from V and 1 base from J, the junction contained 10 bases not matched to a gene. The germline V gene encodes CDR1 SGHDT and CDR2 YYEEEE.

The chain carries TRBV11-3 and TRBJ1-1; 7 nucleotides agree with TRBD1. The CDR3 length is 13 residues. Germline V gene lookup returns CDR1 SGHNT and CDR2 YENEEA. With 5 bases clipped from V and 5 bases from J, the junction kept 5 bases outside the gene matches. The chain's CDR3 is CASSQGVGTEAFF. Here the CDR3 DNA reads TGTGCCAGCAGCCAGGGGGTTGGGACTGAAGCTTTCTTT. The variable domain in full, completed from reference TRBV11-3 and TRBJ1-1, reads EAGVVQSPRYKIIEKKQPVAFWCNPISGHNTLYWYLQNLGQGPELLIRYENEEAVDDSQLPKDRFSAERLKGVDSTLKIQPAELGDSAVYLCASSQGVGTEAFFGQGTRLTVV.

The chain joins TRBV25-1 to TRBJ1-5; 7 bases are a match to TRBD1. The trim removed 1 base at V and 2 bases at J, leaving 5 bases unmatched. The CDR3 consists of 16 residues. In germline, CDR1 is MGHDK, CDR2 SYGVNS. CDR3 loop: CASSESHRGGNQPQHF. For the CDR3, the DNA is TGTGCCAGCAGTGAATCGCACAGGGGTGGCAATCAGCCCCAGCATTTT.

The V call is TRBV19, the J call TRBJ1-2, with 7 bases that match TRBD1. Germline CDR1 reads LNHDA; CDR2 reads SQIVND (reference sequence). The CDR3 consists of 16 residues. V shed 7 bases, J shed 2 bases, and the junction held 13 bases outside the gene matches. DNA for the CDR3: TGTGCCAGTATAGGCCTCCTCAGGGGGTCCAACTATGGCTACACCTTC. Its protein product is CASIGLLRGSNYGYTF.

V usage is TRBV2 and J usage is TRBJ2-7; 8 nucleotides line up with TRBD2. V lost 6 bases, J lost 3 bases, and 4 bases stayed unmatched. From germline, CDR1 is SNHLY and CDR2 FYNNEI. The CDR3 runs to 13 residues. The CDR3 nucleotides read TGTGCCAGCAGGGGACTAGTCTTCTACGAGCAGTACTTC. This encodes CASRGLVFYEQYF.

V gene TRBV29-1 combines with J gene TRBJ2-3; 7 bases are a match to TRBD2. The CDR3 is made up of 13 amino acids. With 8 bases clipped from V and 1 base from J, the junction kept 6 bases outside the gene matches. Germline CDR1 reads SQVTM; CDR2 reads ANQGSEA. The DNA of the CDR3 is TGCAGCACCAGACTAGCAGGCACAGATACGCAGTATTTT. Encoded protein: CSTRLAGTDTQYF.

This clone has more than one count but fewer than ten. The chain links TRBV2 to TRBJ2-7; D unresolved. Germline V gene sequence: CDR1 SNHLY, CDR2 FYNNEI. The CDR3 is 14 amino acids. The germline V and J ends were trimmed by 2 bases and 7 bases, with 15 bases remaining between them. The CDR3 DNA reads TGTGCCAGCAGTGAAAGGCACGCGACCGGGGAGCAGTACTTC. This codes for CASSERHATGEQYF. Combining the CDR3 with reference TRBV2 and TRBJ2-7 gives the whole variable domain EPEVTQTPSHQVTQMGQEVILRCVPISNHLYFYWYRQILGQKVEFLVSFYNNEISEKSEIFDDQFSVERPDGSNFTLKIRSTKLEDSAMYFCASSERHATGEQYFGPGTRLTVT.

The chain is built from TRBV5-6 and TRBJ1-5; D may be TRBD1 (6 bases). Germline V gives CDR1 SGHDT, CDR2 YYEEEE. The CDR3 loop spans 13 amino acids. The V and J ends lost 4 bases and 10 bases respectively, with 15 bases between them. CDR3 sequence reads: CASSLQGRGPQHF. DNA of the CDR3: TGTGCCAGCAGCCTACAGGGCCGGGGACCCCAGCATTTT.

This clone was detected once. The rearrangement joins TRBV5-1 to TRBJ2-1, with TRBD2 matching 9 bases. V trimming: 5 bases; J trimming: 6 bases; junction bases outside the gene matches: 9. The CDR3 is 15 residues long. Germline CDR1 SGHRS, CDR2 YFSETQ. The CDR3 bases are TGCGCCAGCAGTTTTATAGCGGGAGAGGGCAATGAGCAGTTCTTC. Its protein is CASSFIAGEGNEQFF.

The rearrangement links TRBV7-3 to TRBJ2-3; TRBD2 matches at 11 bases. This CDR3 contains 15 residues. Trimming at V came to 5 bases and at J to 5 bases, leaving 6 bases not matched to a gene. Germline CDR1 is SGHTA and CDR2 is FQGTGA. The CDR3 loop is CASSRSGRAGDTQYF. CDR3 coding DNA: TGTGCCAGCAGCCGTAGCGGGAGGGCCGGAGATACGCAGTATTTT. Drawing the rest from reference TRBV7-3 and TRBJ2-3, the complete variable domain is GAGVSQTPSNKVTEKGKYVELRCDPISGHTALYWYRQSLGQGPEFLIYFQGTGAADDSGLPNDRFFAVRPEGSVSTLKIQRTERGDSAVYLCASSRSGRAGDTQYFGPGTRLTVL.